This note documents a single T cell receptor beta chain sequence. The CDR3 contains 14 residues. V was pared by 6 bases and J by 5 bases, with 5 bases of the junction left unmatched. CDR1 and CDR2 from the germline V gene are MNHNY and SVGAGI (reference sequence). This sample stems from a study of T cell changes during pregnancy in multiple sclerosis. Here immunoSEQ multiplex PCR was the method, and the copy in TCRdb shows in-frame clones only, minus some. The data show fewer than 60,000 clones, around nine tenths seen once. The specimen comprised CD4+ T cells from peripheral blood mononuclear cells, sampled after pregnancy. The J gene is TRBJ2-3, the V gene TRBV6-6; 10 bases line up with TRBD1. The sequence was obtained from a female donor with multiple sclerosis, enrolled in a pregnancy study. For the CDR3, the DNA is TGTGCCAGCAGCCCGACAGGGGGCCTAGATACGCAGTATTTT. It encodes CASSPTGGLDTQYF.